The source of this T cell receptor beta chain is a study of shared clonotypes between healthy human individuals. Study-wide findings and caveats: It was only blood that was sampled, and tissue repertoires likely differ.

Original methodology: There were no quality scores in the junction-only immunoSEQ sequences, so filtering differed. The data were produced by immunoSEQ multiplex PCR, yet TCRdb's version contains in-frame clones alone and is incomplete. V and J calls and clone size are copied from that table; D and trimming were computed from the DNA. The table has about 2.4 million clones, 80% to 95% seen once. About this clone: Its antigen is unidentified.

The CDR3 is 13 residues long. CDR1 is SGHNT and CDR2 is YYREEE in the germline V gene (reference sequence). V was clipped by 4 bases and J by 6 bases, with 11 bases between them. Caucasian adults living in Nashville, Tennessee, provided all samples. The chain combines TRBV5-4 with TRBJ2-1; D might be TRBD1 (6 bases). Material for sequencing was naive CD4+ T cells from PBMCs. Indicated subset: CD45RA+ positively selected. This sequence was found in a man between 18 and 29 years old in good health. Some clones in this sample may be carry-over from other donors' samples. This CDR3 is CASSPGQANEQFF. CDR3 in DNA: TGTGCCAGCAGCCCGGGACAAGCCAATGAGCAGTTCTTC.